Sequencing of this T cell receptor beta chain was carried out in a study of shared clonotypes between healthy human individuals. For this clone: Different DNA sequences within this sample yield the same CDR3.

V shed 3 bases and J 4 bases; nucleotides not matched to a gene: 6. CDR1 and CDR2 (germline): LNHDA, SQIVND (reference sequence). The CDR3 loop spans 16 amino acids. In replicate PCRs of sorted subsets, approximately 200 ng DNA, 29,000 or so T cell genomes, was used. Some clones are missing from TCRdb's copy, which holds only in-frame ones; the method was immunoSEQ multiplex PCR. The profile covers over 95,000 clones, with about 70% appearing a single time and 24% taken by the ten largest. The clonotype comes from a woman aged 25 to 39 in good health. J is TRBJ2-3 and V is TRBV19, with 11 bases lining up with TRBD1. Input material: memory CD8+ T cells sorted from blood. Subset defined: CD45RO+ cells pooled with CCR7-negative TemRA cells. The CDR3 reads CASSIPPGQGADTQYF. The CDR3 DNA sequence: TGTGCCAGTAGTATCCCACCGGGACAGGGGGCAGATACGCAGTATTTT.